This TCR beta chain originates from a study of identifying expanded T cells in peripheral blood. The CDR3 has 14 residues. The V and J ends lost 6 bases and 0 bases respectively, with 12 bases between them. CDR1 is MDHEN, CDR2 SYDVKM, per germline. Assay used: immunoSEQ multiplex PCR; TCRdb lists only in-frame clones, some missing. The table records about 130,000 clones, approximately 86% of them present only once. During the collection period, no donor immune events like infections were recorded. Sequenced material: blood. V usage is TRBV28 and J usage is TRBJ2-7; D remains unclear. The origin of this receptor is a person aged 18 to 75 in good health. The CDR3 DNA sequence: TGTGCCAGCAGATTGGACGGATTCTCCTACGAGCAGTACTTC. Residues: CASRLDGFSYEQYF.